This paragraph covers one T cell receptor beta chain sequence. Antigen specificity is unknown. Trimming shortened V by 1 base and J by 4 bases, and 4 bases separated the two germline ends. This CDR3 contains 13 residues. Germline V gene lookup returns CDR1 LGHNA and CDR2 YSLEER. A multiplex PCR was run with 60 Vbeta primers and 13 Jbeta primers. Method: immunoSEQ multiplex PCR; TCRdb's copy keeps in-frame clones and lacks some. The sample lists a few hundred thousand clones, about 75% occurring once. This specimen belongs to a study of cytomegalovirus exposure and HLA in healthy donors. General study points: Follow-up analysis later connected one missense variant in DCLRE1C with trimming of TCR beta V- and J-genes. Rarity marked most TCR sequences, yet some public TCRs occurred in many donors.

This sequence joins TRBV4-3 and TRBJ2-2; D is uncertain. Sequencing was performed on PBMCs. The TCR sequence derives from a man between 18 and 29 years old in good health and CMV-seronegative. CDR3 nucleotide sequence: TGCGCCAGCAGCCAAGTATCCACCGGGGAGCTGTTTTTT. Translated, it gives CASSQVSTGELFF.